This T cell receptor (beta chain) was retrieved from a study of molecular identifiers for immune sequencing clone quantification. The overall study: Replicates partitioned RNA from roughly 21,000 or 96,000 naive CD8 cells into five parts, sequencing four. The study, taken as a whole, reports: Among effectors, clones above 20 RNA copies held over 98% of molecules; among naive cells, under 1%.

Germline values: CDR1 PRHDT, CDR2 FYEKMQ (reference sequence). The CDR3 spans 14 residues. V was clipped by 5 bases and J by 0 bases, with 11 bases between them. Making the bulk TCR libraries relied on previously described methods and listed TCR primers. TCRdb used MiXCR to reprocess the PCR reads, holding one entry per CDR3 protein. The sample lists tens of thousands of distinct CDR3 sequences; less than 25% were seen once. CD8+CD4-CCR7+CD45RA+ cells were sorted as naive CD8 T cells. This clonotype showed up many times. The antigen is not known. The sequenced material came from naive CD8+ T cells from blood, with Jurkat cell RNA spiked in. Subset described: FACS-sorted CD8+CD4-CCR7+CD45RA+ naive T cells. The V gene is TRBV13, the J gene TRBJ2-7; D is perhaps TRBD1 (6 bases). The clonotype comes from a human donor in good health. Some libraries in this study had Jurkat cell RNA spiked in. CDR3 coding DNA: TGTGCCAGCAGCCCGGAACAGGGCTCCTACGAGCAGTACTTC. Translation: CASSPEQGSYEQYF.